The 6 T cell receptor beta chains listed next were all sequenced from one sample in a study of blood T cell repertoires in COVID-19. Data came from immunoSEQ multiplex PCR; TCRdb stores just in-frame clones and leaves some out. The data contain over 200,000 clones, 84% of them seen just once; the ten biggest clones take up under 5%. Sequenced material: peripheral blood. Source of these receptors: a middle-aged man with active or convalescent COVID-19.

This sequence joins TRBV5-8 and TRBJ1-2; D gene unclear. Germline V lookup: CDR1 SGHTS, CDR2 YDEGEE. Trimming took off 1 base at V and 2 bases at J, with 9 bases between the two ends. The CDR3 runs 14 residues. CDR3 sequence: CASSLYGENYGYTF. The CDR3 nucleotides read TGTGCCAGCAGCTTGTACGGTGAAAACTATGGCTACACCTTC.

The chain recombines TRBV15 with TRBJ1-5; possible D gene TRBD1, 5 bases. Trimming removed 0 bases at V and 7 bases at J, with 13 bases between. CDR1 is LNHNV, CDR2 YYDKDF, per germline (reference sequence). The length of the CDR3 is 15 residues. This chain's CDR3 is CATSRDRGGWQPQHF. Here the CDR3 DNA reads TGTGCCACCAGCAGAGATCGGGGGGGTTGGCAGCCCCAGCATTTT. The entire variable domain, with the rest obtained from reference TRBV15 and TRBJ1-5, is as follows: DAMVIQNPRYQVTQFGKPVTLSCSQTLNHNVMYWYQQKSSQAPKLLFHYYDKDFNNEADTPDNFQSRRPNTSFCFLDIRSPGLGDTAMYLCATSRDRGGWQPQHFGDGTRLSIL.

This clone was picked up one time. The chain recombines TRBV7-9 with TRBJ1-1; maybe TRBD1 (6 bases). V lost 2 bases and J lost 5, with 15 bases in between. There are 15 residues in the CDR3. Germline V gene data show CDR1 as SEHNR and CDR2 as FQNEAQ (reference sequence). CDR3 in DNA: TGTGCCAGCAGCTTAAGAGAAGGGGGAGGGACTGAAGCTTTCTTT. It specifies CASSLREGGGTEAFF.

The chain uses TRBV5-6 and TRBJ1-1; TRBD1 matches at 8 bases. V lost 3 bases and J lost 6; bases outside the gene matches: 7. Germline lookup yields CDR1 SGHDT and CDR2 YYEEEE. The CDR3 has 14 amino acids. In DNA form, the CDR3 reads TGTGCCAGCAGCTCGGACAGGGTTAGGTCTGAAGCTTTCTTT. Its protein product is CASSSDRVRSEAFF.

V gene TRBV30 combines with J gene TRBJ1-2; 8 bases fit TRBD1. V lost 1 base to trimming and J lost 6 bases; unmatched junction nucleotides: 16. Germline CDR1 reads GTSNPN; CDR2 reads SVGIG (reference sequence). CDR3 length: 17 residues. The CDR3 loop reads CAWSDSGTGASANGYTF. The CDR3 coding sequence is TGTGCCTGGAGTGACTCCGGGACAGGAGCATCGGCAAATGGCTACACCTTC. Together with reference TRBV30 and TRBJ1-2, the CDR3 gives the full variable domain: SQTIHQWPATLVQPVGSPLSLECTVEGTSNPNLYWYRQAAGRGLQLLFYSVGIGQISSEVPQNLSASRPQDRQFILSSKKLLLSDSGFYLCAWSDSGTGASANGYTFGSGTRLTVV.

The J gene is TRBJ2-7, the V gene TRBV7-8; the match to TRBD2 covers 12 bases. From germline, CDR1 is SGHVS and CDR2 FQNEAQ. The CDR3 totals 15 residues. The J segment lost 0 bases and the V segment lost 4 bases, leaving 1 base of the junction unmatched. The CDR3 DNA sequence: TGTGCCAGCAGCTCTAGCGGGGGGGTCTCCTACGAGCAGTACTTC. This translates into CASSSSGGVSYEQYF.